These T cell receptor beta chains were read from a single sample in a study of cytomegalovirus exposure and HLA in healthy donors. Method: immunoSEQ multiplex PCR; TCRdb's copy keeps in-frame clones and lacks some. The sample gives more than 150,000 clones, 60% to 85% of which show up once; around 1.6% is in the top ten. Sample: PBMCs. The receptors derive from a man younger than 35 in good health and CMV-seronegative. Both conserved end residues are part of each CDR3. A D gene is named only where the DNA matches it firmly.

J gene: TRBJ1-3; D gene: .; V gene: TRBV28; CDR3 protein: CASTQGGAISGNTIYF
J gene: TRBJ1-1; D gene: TRBD1; V gene: TRBV14; CDR3 protein: CASSQESAGGAFF
J gene: TRBJ1-2; D gene: .; V gene: TRBV27; CDR3 protein: CASSYKGYGYTF
J gene: TRBJ2-5; D gene: .; V gene: TRBV2; CDR3 protein: CASARDTKETQYF
J gene: TRBJ1-1; D gene: .; V gene: TRBV5-8; CDR3 protein: CASSLGGQGTEAFF
J gene: TRBJ2-1; D gene: .; V gene: TRBV2; CDR3 protein: CATRGYEQFF
J gene: TRBJ2-3; D gene: TRBD2; V gene: TRBV30; CDR3 protein: CAWSVLGGGADTQYF
J gene: TRBJ1-2; D gene: .; V gene: TRBV6-5; CDR3 protein: CASSDRGRNYGYTF
J gene: TRBJ2-2; D gene: TRBD2; V gene: TRBV27; CDR3 protein: CASSPPSGGASGELFF
J gene: TRBJ2-7; D gene: .; V gene: TRBV28; CDR3 protein: CASSLLQGMSYEQYF
J gene: TRBJ1-5; D gene: .; V gene: TRBV18; CDR3 protein: CASSPGSGQPQHF
J gene: TRBJ2-2; D gene: TRBD2; V gene: TRBV5-1; CDR3 protein: CASSLTTSGIRAGELFF
J gene: TRBJ2-1; D gene: .; V gene: TRBV7-3; CDR3 protein: CASSPRGSYNEQFF
J gene: TRBJ1-5; D gene: .; V gene: TRBV23-1; CDR3 protein: CASSLGGGCKQPQHF
J gene: TRBJ2-7; D gene: .; V gene: TRBV19; CDR3 protein: CASSPNSYEQYF
J gene: TRBJ2-3; D gene: TRBD1; V gene: TRBV18; CDR3 protein: CASSPTGTGIRSTDTQYF
J gene: TRBJ1-5; D gene: .; V gene: TRBV6-5; CDR3 protein: CASSTPGGNQPQHF
J gene: TRBJ2-1; D gene: TRBD1; V gene: TRBV9; CDR3 protein: CASSSQTGYNEQFF
J gene: .; D gene: TRBD1; V gene: TRBV6-5; CDR3 protein: CASSYRQGYEQYF
J gene: TRBJ2-1; D gene: TRBD1; V gene: TRBV7-2; CDR3 protein: CASSFMDRGRPYNEQFF
J gene: TRBJ2-5; D gene: .; V gene: TRBV5-4; CDR3 protein: CASSRGETQYF
J gene: TRBJ1-1; D gene: .; V gene: TRBV5-4; CDR3 protein: CASSLGGGGWNTEAFF
J gene: TRBJ1-3; D gene: .; V gene: TRBV15; CDR3 protein: CATRGITGRNGNTIYF
J gene: TRBJ2-2; D gene: .; V gene: TRBV6-5; CDR3 protein: CASSYSGPFNTGELFF
J gene: TRBJ1-1; D gene: .; V gene: TRBV28; CDR3 protein: CASRPRWTEAFF
J gene: TRBJ2-2; D gene: TRBD2; V gene: TRBV29-1; CDR3 protein: CTVGGRTNTGELFF
J gene: TRBJ2-1; D gene: TRBD2; V gene: TRBV6-5; CDR3 protein: CASSLLAPPYNEQFF
J gene: TRBJ1-6; D gene: TRBD1; V gene: TRBV5-1; CDR3 protein: CASSGGTGGLSPLHF
J gene: TRBJ2-7; D gene: TRBD1; V gene: TRBV5-4; CDR3 protein: CASSTPGQAYEQYF
J gene: TRBJ2-3; D gene: .; V gene: TRBV29-1; CDR3 protein: CSVKGGTDTQYF
J gene: TRBJ1-1; D gene: .; V gene: TRBV28; CDR3 protein: CASSRRGDVNTEAFF
J gene: TRBJ2-7; D gene: TRBD2; V gene: TRBV19; CDR3 protein: CASSSTIPLARGGVSYEQYF
J gene: TRBJ2-6; D gene: .; V gene: TRBV18; CDR3 protein: CASSQSRTGSGANVLTF
J gene: TRBJ1-3; D gene: .; V gene: TRBV7-8; CDR3 protein: CASSTGPSSGNTIYF
J gene: TRBJ2-7; D gene: TRBD2; V gene: TRBV11-2; CDR3 protein: CASSRLAGGGEQYF
J gene: TRBJ1-6; D gene: .; V gene: TRBV5-1; CDR3 protein: CASSLDGNNSPLHF
J gene: TRBJ1-1; D gene: TRBD1; V gene: TRBV19; CDR3 protein: CASIPGDRRNTEAFF
J gene: TRBJ2-7; D gene: TRBD1; V gene: TRBV28; CDR3 protein: CASSPGIQGAGEQYF
J gene: TRBJ2-7; D gene: TRBD1; V gene: TRBV19; CDR3 protein: CASNDRGASYEQYF
J gene: TRBJ1-2; D gene: .; V gene: TRBV18; CDR3 protein: CASSPDRSNYGYTF
J gene: TRBJ2-2; D gene: .; V gene: TRBV28; CDR3 protein: CASSSLRAGELFF
J gene: TRBJ1-2; D gene: TRBD1; V gene: TRBV27; CDR3 protein: CASSLEPRTGNLYF
J gene: TRBJ2-2; D gene: TRBD1; V gene: TRBV14; CDR3 protein: CASSQANRGLRELFF
J gene: TRBJ2-1; D gene: TRBD2; V gene: TRBV5-1; CDR3 protein: CASSLGSGTYNEQFF
J gene: TRBJ2-6; D gene: .; V gene: TRBV5-1; CDR3 protein: CASSLMAISSGANVLTF
J gene: TRBJ1-2; D gene: .; V gene: TRBV7-9; CDR3 protein: CASSLRDYGYTF
J gene: TRBJ2-7; D gene: .; V gene: TRBV6-1; CDR3 protein: CASFRKGGGGSEQYF
J gene: TRBJ1-2; D gene: .; V gene: TRBV2; CDR3 protein: CASGVLTGVKGYTF
J gene: TRBJ2-1; D gene: .; V gene: TRBV7-2; CDR3 protein: CASSLAIAGTNEQFF
J gene: TRBJ2-2; D gene: .; V gene: TRBV7-8; CDR3 protein: CASSYPGNRNGELFF
J gene: TRBJ1-1; D gene: .; V gene: TRBV5-4; CDR3 protein: CASRQTGRDTEAFF